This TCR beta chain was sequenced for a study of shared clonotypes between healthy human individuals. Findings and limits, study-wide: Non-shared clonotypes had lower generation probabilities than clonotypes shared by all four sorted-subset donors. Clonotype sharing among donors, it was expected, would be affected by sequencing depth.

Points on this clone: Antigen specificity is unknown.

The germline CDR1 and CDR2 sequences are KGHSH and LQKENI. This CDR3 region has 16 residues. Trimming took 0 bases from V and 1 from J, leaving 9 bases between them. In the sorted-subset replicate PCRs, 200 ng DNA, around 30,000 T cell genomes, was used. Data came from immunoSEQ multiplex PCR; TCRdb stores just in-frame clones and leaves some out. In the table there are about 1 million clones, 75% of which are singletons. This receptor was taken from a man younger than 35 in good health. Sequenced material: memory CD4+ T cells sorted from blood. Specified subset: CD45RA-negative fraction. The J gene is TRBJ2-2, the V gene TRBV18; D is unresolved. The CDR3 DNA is TGTGCCAGCTCACCACCGGTTGGGGTGAACACCGGGGAGCTGTTTTTT. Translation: CASSPPVGVNTGELFF.